The 14 T cell receptor beta chains given below trace back to one sample, sequenced in a study of blood T cell repertoires in COVID-19 (dated by TCRdb to the early 2020s). Library preparation used the immunoSEQ multiplex PCR assay. TCRdb limited this immuneACCESS table to in-frame rearrangements with V and J called. A share of clones is missing; checked studies link under half to unresolved V genes, and the rest is unexplained. Across this sample there are around 160,000 clones, with 80% to 90% seen only once. The ten largest make up approximately 8% of the sample. The specimen was peripheral blood. The receptor set was obtained from a woman aged 60-75 years with COVID-19, enrolled during active disease.

The genes are TRBV5-1 and TRBJ1-4; 8 positions agree with TRBD1. Germline CDR1 and CDR2: SGHRS and YFSETQ. Trimming at V came to 5 bases and at J to 12 bases, leaving 18 bases not matched to a gene. CDR3 length equals 16 residues. This CDR3 reads CASSLDGQGPMGELFF. CDR3 DNA sequence: TGCGCCAGCAGTCTCGACGGACAGGGCCCGATGGGGGAACTGTTTTTT.

This rearrangement joins TRBV5-1 to TRBJ1-1; 8 bases align to TRBD1. The CDR3 is 18 residues long. Germline CDR1 SGHRS, CDR2 YFSETQ. The junction had 14 bases not matched to a gene; V was cut back by 0 bases and J by 4 bases. The CDR3 DNA reads TGCGCCAGCAGCTTGGGTCAGGGGGCATCCGTGAGGGGCACTGAAGCTTTCTTT. It yields the protein CASSLGQGASVRGTEAFF. Full variable domain (missing parts from reference TRBV5-1 and TRBJ1-1): KAGVTQTPRYLIKTRGQQVTLSCSPISGHRSVSWYQQTPGQGLQFLFEYFSETQRNKGNFPGRFSGRQFSNSRSEMNVSTLELGDSALYLCASSLGQGASVRGTEAFFGQGTRLTVV.

A single count supports this clone. The gene calls are TRBV10-1 and TRBJ2-2; D is uncertain. Per germline, CDR1 WNHNN and CDR2 SYGVQD (reference sequence). V lost 7 bases and J 5 bases, leaving 26 bases between the germline ends. This CDR3 region has 18 residues. The CDR3 coding sequence is TGCGCCAGCATATTTCAGGTCCCCATAGACGGTGAAACCGGGGAGCTGTTTTTT. This encodes CASIFQVPIDGETGELFF.

This clone was seen only a few times. J is TRBJ1-3 and V is TRBV2; TRBD1 matches at 8 bases. This CDR3 is 14 amino acids long. V gave up 4 bases and J gave up 5 bases; unmatched junction bases: 4. CDR1 and CDR2 from the germline V gene are SNHLY and FYNNEI. The CDR3 region is CASSGQGARNTIYF. CDR3 sequence (DNA): TGTGCCAGCAGTGGGCAGGGGGCTAGAAACACCATATATTTT.

This clone has at least ten counts. V gene TRBV5-8 combines with J gene TRBJ1-5; D might be TRBD1 (5 bases). Germline V CDR1 and CDR2: SGHTS, YDEGEE. The CDR3 has 15 amino acids. The V gene lost 4 bases and the J gene lost 4 bases, with 15 bases spanning the gap. The CDR3 reads CASSPGVYGNQPQHF. CDR3 bases: TGTGCCAGCAGCCCGGGGGTGTATGGTAATCAGCCCCAGCATTTT.

This sequence joins TRBV5-6 and TRBJ2-3; 7 bases are shared with TRBD2. In germline, CDR1 is SGHDT, CDR2 YYEEEE. The junction had 8 bases not matched to a gene; V was cut back by 4 bases and J by 0 bases. The CDR3 contains 16 residues. CDR3 nucleotides: TGTGCCAGCAGCCGCGGGCTAGCGGAAAGCACAGATACGCAGTATTTT. It yields the protein CASSRGLAESTDTQYF.

The chain employs TRBV6-4 and TRBJ2-1, with D maybe TRBD1 (5 bases). The V end was cut by 6 bases, the J end by 9 bases, with 12 bases between. Germline V lookup: CDR1 MRHNA, CDR2 SNTAGT. There are 12 residues in the CDR3. The CDR3, as DNA: TGTGCCAGCAGCCCACAGGAAGGTGAGCAGTTCTTC. Translated, it gives CASSPQEGEQFF.

J is TRBJ1-1 and V is TRBV5-4; D possibly corresponds to TRBD1 (5 bases). Germline V CDR1 and CDR2: SGHNT, YYREEE (reference sequence). Trimming stripped 6 bases from V and 2 bases from J, with 11 bases between. The CDR3 length is 13 residues. Here the CDR3 DNA reads TGTGCCAGCACCAGTGACAGAAACACTGAAGCTTTCTTT. Encoded protein: CASTSDRNTEAFF.

This chain connects TRBV5-1 to TRBJ2-5; D gene uncertain. Germline CDR1 is SGHRS and CDR2 is YFSETQ. Trimming shortened V by 2 bases and J by 1 base, and 9 bases separated the two germline ends. The CDR3 totals 14 residues. Written as DNA, the CDR3 is TGCGCCAGCAGCTTAATGGCATCCCAAGAGACCCAGTACTTC. Residues: CASSLMASQETQYF. The full variable domain, completed using reference TRBV5-1 and TRBJ2-5, is KAGVTQTPRYLIKTRGQQVTLSCSPISGHRSVSWYQQTPGQGLQFLFEYFSETQRNKGNFPGRFSGRQFSNSRSEMNVSTLELGDSALYLCASSLMASQETQYFGPGTRLLVL.

V and J are TRBV6-6 and TRBJ2-1; 7 bases fit TRBD1. The junction had 3 bases not matched to a gene; V was cut back by 6 bases and J by 7 bases. Per the germline V gene, CDR1 is MNHNY and CDR2 is SVGAGI (reference sequence). The CDR3 has 12 amino acids. The CDR3 DNA reads as TGTGCCAGCAGGGACAGGTGGAATGAGCAGTTCTTC. Its translation is CASRDRWNEQFF.

The V call is TRBV24-1, the J call TRBJ2-3, with 14 bases fitting TRBD2. Germline V CDR1 and CDR2: KGHDR, SFDVKD. Unmatched junction bases numbered 8, after V lost 4 bases and J lost 3 bases. CDR3 size: 18 residues. CDR3 nucleotide sequence: TGTGCCACCAGTGACTCACGGGGACTAGCGGGGGCTACAGATACGCAGTATTTT. This sequence encodes CATSDSRGLAGATDTQYF.

This chain uses TRBV2 with TRBJ1-5, with D hard to call. V lost 7 bases, J lost 6 bases, and 13 bases lay in between. Per germline, CDR1 SNHLY and CDR2 FYNNEI. This CDR3 has 13 residues. The DNA of the CDR3 is TGTGCCAGCAAGAACACGCTTGTTCAGCCCCAGCATTTT. It encodes CASKNTLVQPQHF. Supplemented by reference TRBV2 and TRBJ1-5, the full variable domain reads EPEVTQTPSHQVTQMGQEVILRCVPISNHLYFYWYRQILGQKVEFLVSFYNNEISEKSEIFDDQFSVERPDGSNFTLKIRSTKLEDSAMYFCASKNTLVQPQHFGDGTRLSIL.

V usage is TRBV5-1 and J usage is TRBJ1-1; D might be TRBD1 (5 bases). V dropped 0 bases and J dropped 2 bases, with 17 bases sitting between them. The CDR3 contains 17 residues. CDR1 is SGHRS, CDR2 YFSETQ, per germline. The CDR3 bases are TGCGCCAGCAGCTTGGAGGTTTCCACGGGGGGAAACACTGAAGCTTTCTTT. Translated, it gives CASSLEVSTGGNTEAFF.

V is TRBV11-2 and J is TRBJ1-1; perhaps TRBD1 as D (5 bases). Germline V gives CDR1 SGHAT, CDR2 FQNNGV. V was cut by 0 bases and J by 5 bases, with 13 bases left in between. This CDR3 has 15 residues. The CDR3 region has the DNA TGTGCCAGCAGCTTAGAAGGGGTCTCAGGAACTGAAGCTTTCTTT. This codes for CASSLEGVSGTEAFF. Based on the CDR3 plus reference TRBV11-2 and TRBJ1-1, the full variable domain is EAGVAQSPRYKIIEKRQSVAFWCNPISGHATLYWYQQILGQGPKLLIQFQNNGVVDDSQLPKDRFSAERLKGVDSTLKIQPAKLEDSAVYLCASSLEGVSGTEAFFGQGTRLTVV.